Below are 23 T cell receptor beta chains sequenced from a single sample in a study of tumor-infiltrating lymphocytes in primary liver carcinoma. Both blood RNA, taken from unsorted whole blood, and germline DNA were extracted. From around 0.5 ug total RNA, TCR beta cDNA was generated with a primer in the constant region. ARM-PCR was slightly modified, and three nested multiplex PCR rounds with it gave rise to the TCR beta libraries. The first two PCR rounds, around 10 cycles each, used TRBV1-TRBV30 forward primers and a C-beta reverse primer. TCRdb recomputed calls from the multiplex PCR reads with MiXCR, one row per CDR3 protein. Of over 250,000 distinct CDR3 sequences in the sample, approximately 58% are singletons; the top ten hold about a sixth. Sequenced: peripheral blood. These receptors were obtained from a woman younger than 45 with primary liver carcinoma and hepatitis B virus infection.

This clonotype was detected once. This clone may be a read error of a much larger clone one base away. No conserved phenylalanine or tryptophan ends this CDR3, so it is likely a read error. In DNA form, the CDR3 reads TGCGCCAGCAGCCAAGAATATCTGCAGGGCCACGAGCAGTACCTC. Translating it yields CASSQEYLQGHEQYL. This chain connects TRBV4-1 to TRBJ2-7; D may be TRBD1 (5 bases). This CDR3 is built from 15 residues. Germline lookup yields CDR1 MGHRA and CDR2 YSYEKL. Trimming pared 0 bases from V and 5 bases from J, leaving 14 bases between.

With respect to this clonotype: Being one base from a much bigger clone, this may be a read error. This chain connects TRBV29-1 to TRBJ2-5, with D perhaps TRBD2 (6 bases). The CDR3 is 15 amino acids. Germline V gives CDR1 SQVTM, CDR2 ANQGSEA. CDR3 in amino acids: CSVEDSGSSEETQYF. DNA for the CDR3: TGCAGCGTGGAAGATTCCGGGTCTAGCGAGGAGACCCAGTACTTC.

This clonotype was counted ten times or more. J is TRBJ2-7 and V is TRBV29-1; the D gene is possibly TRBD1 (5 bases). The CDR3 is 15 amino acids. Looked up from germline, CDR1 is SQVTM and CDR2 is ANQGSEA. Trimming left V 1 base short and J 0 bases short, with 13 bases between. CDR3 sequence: CSVEAADSFSYEQYF. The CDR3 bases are TGCAGCGTTGAAGCTGCAGACAGTTTCTCCTACGAGCAGTACTTC.

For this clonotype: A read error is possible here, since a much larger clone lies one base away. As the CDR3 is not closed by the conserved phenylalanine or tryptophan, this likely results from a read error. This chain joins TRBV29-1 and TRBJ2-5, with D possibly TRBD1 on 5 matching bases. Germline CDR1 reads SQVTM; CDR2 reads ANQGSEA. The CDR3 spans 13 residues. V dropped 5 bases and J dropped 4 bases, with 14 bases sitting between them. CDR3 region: CSVWEGAGETQYL. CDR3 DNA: TGCAGCGTTTGGGAAGGGGCTGGAGAGACCCAGTACCTC.

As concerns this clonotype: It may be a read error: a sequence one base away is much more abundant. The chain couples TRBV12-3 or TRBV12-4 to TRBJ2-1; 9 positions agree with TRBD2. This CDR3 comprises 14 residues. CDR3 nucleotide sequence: TGTGTCAGCAGTTCGCTAGCGGGAACCAATGAGCAGTTCTTC. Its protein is CVSSSLAGTNEQFF.

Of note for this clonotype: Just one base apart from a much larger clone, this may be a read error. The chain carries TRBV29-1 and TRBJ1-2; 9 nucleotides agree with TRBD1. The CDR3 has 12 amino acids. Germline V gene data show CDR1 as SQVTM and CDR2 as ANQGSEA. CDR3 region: CTVGTGRNGYTF. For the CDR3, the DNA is TGCACCGTTGGGACAGGGAGGAATGGCTACACCTTC.

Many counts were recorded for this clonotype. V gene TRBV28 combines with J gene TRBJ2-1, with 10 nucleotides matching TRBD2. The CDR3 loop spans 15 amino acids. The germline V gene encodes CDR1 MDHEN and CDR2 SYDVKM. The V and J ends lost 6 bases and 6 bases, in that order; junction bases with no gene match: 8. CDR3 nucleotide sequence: TGTGCCAGCAGCTCGCCGGGACTAGCGACCAATGAGCAGTTCTTC. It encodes CASSSPGLATNEQFF.

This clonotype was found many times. The CDR3 is CASSYGGYMNTEAFF. CDR3 DNA: TGTGCCAGCAGTTACGGGGGGTACATGAACACTGAAGCTTTCTTT. The chain combines TRBV6-5 with TRBJ1-1, with TRBD1 as a possible D gene (5 bases). From germline, CDR1 is MNHEY and CDR2 SVGAGI. Between the trimmed V and J ends, which lost 2 bases and 0 bases, there was a span of 10 bases. This CDR3 contains 15 residues.

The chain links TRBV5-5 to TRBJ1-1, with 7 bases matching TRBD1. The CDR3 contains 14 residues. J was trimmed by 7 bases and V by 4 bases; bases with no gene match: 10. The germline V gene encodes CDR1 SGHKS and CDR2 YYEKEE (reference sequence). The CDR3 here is CASSPDRVIGEAFF. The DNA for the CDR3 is TGTGCCAGCAGCCCCGACAGGGTGATCGGTGAAGCTTTCTTT. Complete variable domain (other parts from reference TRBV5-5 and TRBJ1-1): DAGVTQSPTHLIKTRGQQVTLRCSPISGHKSVSWYQQVLGQGPQFIFQYYEKEERGRGNFPDRFSARQFPNYSSELNVNALLLGDSALYLCASSPDRVIGEAFFGQGTRLTVV.

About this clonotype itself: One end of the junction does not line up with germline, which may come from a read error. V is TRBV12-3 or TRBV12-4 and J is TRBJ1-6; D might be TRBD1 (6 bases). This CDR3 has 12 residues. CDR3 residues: CAGSNRDSPLHF. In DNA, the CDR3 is TGTGCCGGCAGCAACAGGGATTCACCCCTCCACTTT.

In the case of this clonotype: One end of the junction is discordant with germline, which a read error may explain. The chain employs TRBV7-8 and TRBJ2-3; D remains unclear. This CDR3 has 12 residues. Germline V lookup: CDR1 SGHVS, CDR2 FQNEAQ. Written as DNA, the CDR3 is TGTGCCGGCAGCCTCAAATCCGATACGCAGTATTTT. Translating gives CAGSLKSDTQYF. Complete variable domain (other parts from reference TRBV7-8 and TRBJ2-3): GAGVSQSPRYKVAKRGQDVALRCDPISGHVSLFWYQQALGQGPEFLTYFQNEAQLDKSGLPSDRFFAERPEGSVSTLKIQRTQQEDSAVYLCAGSLKSDTQYFGPGTRLTVL.

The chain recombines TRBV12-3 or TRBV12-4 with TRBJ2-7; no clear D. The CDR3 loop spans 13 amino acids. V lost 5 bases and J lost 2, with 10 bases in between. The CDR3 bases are TGTGCCAGCAGTCCCAATACCCCCTACGAGCAGTACTTC. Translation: CASSPNTPYEQYF.

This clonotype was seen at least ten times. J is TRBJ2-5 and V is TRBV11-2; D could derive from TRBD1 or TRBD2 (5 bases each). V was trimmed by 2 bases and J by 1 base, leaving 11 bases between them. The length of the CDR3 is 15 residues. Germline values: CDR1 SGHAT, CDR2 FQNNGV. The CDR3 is CASSLLGTLQETQYF. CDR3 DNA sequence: TGTGCCAGCAGCTTACTCGGGACCCTCCAAGAGACCCAGTACTTC.

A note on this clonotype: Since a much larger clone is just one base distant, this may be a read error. The CDR3 region is CASSDGLPGGCYEQFF. The DNA of the CDR3 is TGTGCCAGCAGCGATGGACTACCCGGAGGATGCTACGAGCAGTTCTTC. The V and J genes are TRBV11-2 and TRBJ2-1; a possible D gene is TRBD2 (6 bases). CDR3 length equals 16 residues. The ends were cut back, 5 bases at V and 10 bases at J, with 24 bases in the middle. Germline assignment: CDR1 SGHAT and CDR2 FQNNGV.

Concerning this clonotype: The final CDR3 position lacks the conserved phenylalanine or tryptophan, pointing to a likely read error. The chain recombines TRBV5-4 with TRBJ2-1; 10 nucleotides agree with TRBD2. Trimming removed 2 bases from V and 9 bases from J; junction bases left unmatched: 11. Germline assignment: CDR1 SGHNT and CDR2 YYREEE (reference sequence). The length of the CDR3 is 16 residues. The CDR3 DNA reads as TGTGCCAGCAGCTTAAAAGCGGGAGGGCCCTCGTTTGAGCAGTTCGTC. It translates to CASSLKAGGPSFEQFV.

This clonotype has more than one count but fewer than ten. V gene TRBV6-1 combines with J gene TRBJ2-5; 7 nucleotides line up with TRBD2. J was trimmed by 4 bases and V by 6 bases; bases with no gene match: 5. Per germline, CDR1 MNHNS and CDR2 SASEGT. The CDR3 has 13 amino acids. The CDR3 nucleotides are TGTGCCAGCAGCCTAGCGGTGGTAGAGACCCAGTACTTC. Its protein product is CASSLAVVETQYF.

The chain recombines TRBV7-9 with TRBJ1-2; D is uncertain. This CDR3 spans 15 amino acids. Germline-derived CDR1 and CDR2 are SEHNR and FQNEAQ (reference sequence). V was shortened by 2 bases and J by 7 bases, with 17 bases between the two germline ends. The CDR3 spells CASSLYPLRSGGYTF. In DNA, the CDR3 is TGTGCCAGCAGCTTATATCCTCTTAGGAGCGGTGGCTACACCTTC.

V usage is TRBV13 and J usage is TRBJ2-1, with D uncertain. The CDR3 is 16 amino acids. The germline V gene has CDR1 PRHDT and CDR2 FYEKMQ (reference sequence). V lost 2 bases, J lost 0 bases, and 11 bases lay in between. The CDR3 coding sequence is TGTGCCAGCAGCTTAAAAGACTCAGGCTCCTACAATGAGCAGTTCTTC. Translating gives CASSLKDSGSYNEQFF. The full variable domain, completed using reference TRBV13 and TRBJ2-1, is AAGVIQSPRHLIKEKRETATLKCYPIPRHDTVYWYQQGPGQDPQFLISFYEKMQSDKGSIPDRFSAQQFSDYHSELNMSSLELGDSALYFCASSLKDSGSYNEQFFGPGTRLTVL.

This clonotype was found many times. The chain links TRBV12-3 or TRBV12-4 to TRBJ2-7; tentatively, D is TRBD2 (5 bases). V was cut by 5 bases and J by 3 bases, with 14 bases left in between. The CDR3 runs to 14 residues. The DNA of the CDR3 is TGTGCCAGCAGTCAACGAGAAGGGAGCTACGAGCAGTACTTC. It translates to CASSQREGSYEQYF.

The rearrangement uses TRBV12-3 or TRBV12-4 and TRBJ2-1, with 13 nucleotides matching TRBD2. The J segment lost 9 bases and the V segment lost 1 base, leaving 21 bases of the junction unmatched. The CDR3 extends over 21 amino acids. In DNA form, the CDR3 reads TGTGCCAGCAGTTTAGTCCCTTTACTAGCGGGAGGGCCGTGGGCTAGGAGTGAGCAGTTCTTC. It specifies CASSLVPLLAGGPWARSEQFF.

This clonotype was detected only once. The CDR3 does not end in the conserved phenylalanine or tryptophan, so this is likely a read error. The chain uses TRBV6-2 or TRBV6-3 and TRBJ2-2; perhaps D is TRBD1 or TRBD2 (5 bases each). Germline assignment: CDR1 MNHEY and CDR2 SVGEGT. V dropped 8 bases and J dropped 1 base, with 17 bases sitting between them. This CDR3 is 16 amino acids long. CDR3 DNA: TGTGCCAGCCGGGCCCAAGTGGGGGAGAACACCGGGGAGCTGTTTTTG. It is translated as CASRAQVGENTGELFL.

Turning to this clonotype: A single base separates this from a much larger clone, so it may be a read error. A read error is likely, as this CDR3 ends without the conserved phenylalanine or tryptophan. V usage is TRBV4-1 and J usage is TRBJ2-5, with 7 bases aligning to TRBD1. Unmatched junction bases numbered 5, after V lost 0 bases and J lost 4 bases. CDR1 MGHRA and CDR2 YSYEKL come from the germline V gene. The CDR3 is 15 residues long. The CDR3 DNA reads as TGCGCCAGCAGCCAAGATGACAGGGTAGGAGAGACCCAGTACTTG. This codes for CASSQDDRVGETQYL.

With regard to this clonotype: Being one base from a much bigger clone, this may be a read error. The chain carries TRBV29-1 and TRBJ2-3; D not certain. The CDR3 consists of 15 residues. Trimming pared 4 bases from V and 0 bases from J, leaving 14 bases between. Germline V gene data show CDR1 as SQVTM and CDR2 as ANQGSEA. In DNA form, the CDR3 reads TGCAGCGTTGGAACCGGGCATGGCAGCACAGATACGCAGTATTTT. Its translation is CSVGTGHGSTDTQYF.